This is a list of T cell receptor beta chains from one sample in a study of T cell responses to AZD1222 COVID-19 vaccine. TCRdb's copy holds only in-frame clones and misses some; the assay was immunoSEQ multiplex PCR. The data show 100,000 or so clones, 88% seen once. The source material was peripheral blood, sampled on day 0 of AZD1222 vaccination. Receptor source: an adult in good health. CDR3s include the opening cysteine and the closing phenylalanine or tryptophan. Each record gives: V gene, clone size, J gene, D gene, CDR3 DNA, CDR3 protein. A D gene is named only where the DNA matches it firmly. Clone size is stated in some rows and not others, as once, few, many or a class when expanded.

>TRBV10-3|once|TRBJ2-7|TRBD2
TGTGCCATCGGGGGGGTTGGCGGGGCGCGGAACGAGCAGTACTTC
CAIGGVGGARNEQYF
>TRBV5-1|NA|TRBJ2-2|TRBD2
TGCGCCAGCAGCTTGGCGGGACTAGCGATTTCACGGGACGCCGGGGAGCTGTTTTTT
CASSLAGLAISRDAGELFF
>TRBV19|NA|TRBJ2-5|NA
TGTGCCAGTAGTTTTAGCACCCAAGAGACCCAGTACTTC
CASSFSTQETQYF
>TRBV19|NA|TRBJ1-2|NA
TGTGCCAGTAACCGAGCGGCAGGAGAAAACTATGGCTACACCTTC
CASNRAAGENYGYTF
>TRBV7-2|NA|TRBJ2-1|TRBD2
TGTGCCAGCAGCTATGCGGGGGACAATGAGCAGTTCTTC
CASSYAGDNEQFF
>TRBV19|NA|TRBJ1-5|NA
TGTGCCAGTAGTATAGCTGGACAGCCCAATCAGCCCCAGCATTTT
CASSIAGQPNQPQHF
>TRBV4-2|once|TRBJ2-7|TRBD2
TGTGCCAGCAGCCCTAGCGGGAGCAAAAGATACGAGCAGTACTTC
CASSPSGSKRYEQYF
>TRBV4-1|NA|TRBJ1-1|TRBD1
TGCGCCAGCAGCCAAGAACAGGGGCTCTCTGAAGCTTTCTTT
CASSQEQGLSEAFF
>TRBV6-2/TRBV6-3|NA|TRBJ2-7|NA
TGTGCCAGCAGTTATCTATACGAGCAGTACTTC
CASSYLYEQYF
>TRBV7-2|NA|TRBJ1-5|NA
TGTGCCAGCAGCTTAGCAGCGGGGCTTAGTCAGCCCCAGCATTTT
CASSLAAGLSQPQHF
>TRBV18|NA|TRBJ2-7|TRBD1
TGTGCCAGCTCACCAATCACAGGGGGAGAGCAGTACTTC
CASSPITGGEQYF
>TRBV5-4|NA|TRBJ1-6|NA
TGTGCCAGCAGCCGGTCCGGGACTGGGAATTCACCCCTCCACTTT
CASSRSGTGNSPLHF
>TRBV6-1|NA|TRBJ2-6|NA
TGTGCCAGCAGTGAGGGAGGGGGATCCGGGGCCAACGTCCTGACTTTC
CASSEGGGSGANVLTF
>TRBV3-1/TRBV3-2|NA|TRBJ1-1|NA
TGTGCCAGCAGCCAAGGGGCAGGGGAGGCTTTCTTT
CASSQGAGEAFF
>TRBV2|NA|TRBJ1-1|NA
TGTGCCAGCAAAATGGACCAGAACACTGAAGCTTTCTTT
CASKMDQNTEAFF
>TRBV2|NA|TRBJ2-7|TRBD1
TGTGCCAGCAGAGGACAGGACTACGAGCAGTACTTC
CASRGQDYEQYF
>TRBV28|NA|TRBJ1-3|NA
TGTGCCAGCAGACTGACTGCCTACAGGCGACTAGGAAACACCATATATTTT
CASRLTAYRRLGNTIYF
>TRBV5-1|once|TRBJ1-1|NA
TGCGCCAGCAGCTCTTTGAACGAAGGGACTGAAGCTTTCTTT
CASSSLNEGTEAFF
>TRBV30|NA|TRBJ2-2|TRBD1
TGTGCCTGGAGTGAGTTGGACAGGGTGGGCGCCGGGGAGCTGTTTTTT
CAWSELDRVGAGELFF
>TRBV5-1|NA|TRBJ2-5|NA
TGCGCCAGCAGTAAACAGGGTTGGCGAGAGACCCAGTACTTC
CASSKQGWRETQYF
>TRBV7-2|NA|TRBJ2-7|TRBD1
TGTGCCAGCAGAGGACAGGGAACCTACGAGCAGTACTTC
CASRGQGTYEQYF
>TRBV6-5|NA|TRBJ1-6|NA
TGTGCCAGCAGTCCCGGACAGCAATATTCACCCCTCCACTTT
CASSPGQQYSPLHF
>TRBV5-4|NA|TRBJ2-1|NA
TGTGCCAGCAGCTTGCAGGGGAACAATGAGCAGTTCTTC
CASSLQGNNEQFF
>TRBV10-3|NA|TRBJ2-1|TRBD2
TGTGCCATCAGTGAGTCTGAAGCGGGACTAGCGGGCCATGAGCAGTTCTTC
CAISESEAGLAGHEQFF
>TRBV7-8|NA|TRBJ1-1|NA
TGTGCCAGCAGCTTAGCTCCCTGGCCGAACACTGAAGCTTTCTTT
CASSLAPWPNTEAFF
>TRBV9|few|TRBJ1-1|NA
TGTGCCAGCAGCGTAGCCCCCAGGGGAGGCACTGAAGCTTTCTTT
CASSVAPRGGTEAFF